A single sample gave rise to the 15 T cell receptor beta chains below, sequenced in a study of cytomegalovirus exposure and HLA in healthy donors. Clones were read by immunoSEQ multiplex PCR, and TCRdb kept only the in-frame ones, dropping some. The sample yields about 130,000 clones, 88% seen once. The sequenced sample consisted of PBMCs. The receptors derive from a man aged 25 to 40 in good health and CMV-seronegative.

The chain combines TRBV6-5 with TRBJ1-4, with 7 bases matching TRBD1. Germline V gene data show CDR1 as MNHEY and CDR2 as SVGAGI. The CDR3 is made up of 13 amino acids. With 6 bases clipped from V and 5 bases from J, the junction kept 3 bases outside the gene matches. CDR3 DNA: TGTGCCAGCAGCAGGGGGATGAATGAAAAACTGTTTTTT. Residues: CASSRGMNEKLFF.

The rearrangement joins TRBV11-3 to TRBJ2-7; 7 positions match TRBD1. This CDR3 spans 13 amino acids. Germline CDR1 reads SGHNT; CDR2 reads YENEEA. Germline trimming cut 5 bases from V and 6 bases from J; bases unmatched to any gene: 7. The CDR3 sequence is CASSPGGSREQYF. The CDR3 nucleotides are TGTGCCAGCAGCCCAGGGGGTTCGCGCGAGCAGTACTTC.

The V and J genes are TRBV10-3 and TRBJ2-3; no clear D gene. V was trimmed by 8 bases and J by 2 bases, leaving 11 bases between them. Germline CDR1 is ENHRY and CDR2 is SYGVKD. The CDR3 spans 13 residues. CDR3: CAILSGITDTQYF. In nucleotides, the CDR3 is TGTGCCATCTTATCGGGTATCACAGATACGCAGTATTTT.

The genes are TRBV4-3 and TRBJ2-1; TRBD2 matches 8 bases. The germline V gene has CDR1 LGHNA and CDR2 YSLEER. The ends lost 0 bases at V and 7 bases at J; junction bases unmatched: 8. There are 16 residues in the CDR3. CDR3 nucleotide sequence: TGCGCCAGCAGCCAAGATTCCGGGAGGGCCGGTAATGAGCAGTTCTTC. Translated, it gives CASSQDSGRAGNEQFF.

The V gene is TRBV15, the J gene TRBJ2-7, with D uncertain. In germline, CDR1 is LNHNV, CDR2 YYDKDF (reference sequence). The ends were cut back, 0 bases at V and 0 bases at J, with 9 bases in the middle. The CDR3 is 15 residues long. CDR3 loop: CATSRDDKSSYEQYF. The CDR3 DNA follows: TGTGCCACCAGCAGAGATGATAAGAGCTCCTACGAGCAGTACTTC.

The chain uses TRBV4-3 and TRBJ2-1, with D uncertain. V shed 3 bases and J shed 10 bases, with 7 bases lying between them. The CDR3 length is 11 residues. CDR1 and CDR2 (germline): LGHNA, YSLEER. The CDR3 region has the DNA TGCGCCAGCAGCCAGGGCCCCGAGCAGTTCTTC. Residues: CASSQGPEQFF.

This clone was picked up a small number of times. This chain links TRBV6-5 with TRBJ2-1; TRBD2 agrees at 15 bases. V lost 2 bases to trimming and J lost 6 bases; unmatched junction nucleotides: 2. Germline CDR1 MNHEY, CDR2 SVGAGI. The CDR3 extends over 16 amino acids. The CDR3 protein is CASSYAGLAGGNEQFF. As DNA, the CDR3 is TGTGCCAGCAGTTACGCGGGACTAGCGGGAGGCAATGAGCAGTTCTTC.

The J gene is TRBJ2-3, the V gene TRBV5-6, with TRBD2 matching over 7 bases. The length of the CDR3 is 15 residues. The ends lost 2 bases at V and 5 bases at J; junction bases unmatched: 8. Germline-derived CDR1 and CDR2 are SGHDT and YYEEEE. CDR3 region: CASSFLGLGLDTQYF. In nucleotides, the CDR3 is TGTGCCAGCAGCTTTTTAGGACTAGGCTTAGATACGCAGTATTTT.

This clone was picked up one time. This rearrangement joins TRBV5-5 to TRBJ1-5, with unresolved D. The ends were cut back, 4 bases at V and 3 bases at J, with 14 bases in the middle. CDR1 is SGHKS, CDR2 YYEKEE, per germline (reference sequence). The CDR3 is 15 residues long. CDR3 residues: CASSPLGRDNQPQHF. Written as DNA, the CDR3 is TGTGCCAGCAGCCCGCTTGGGCGGGACAATCAGCCCCAGCATTTT. Full variable domain (outside the CDR3, taken from reference TRBV5-5 and TRBJ1-5): DAGVTQSPTHLIKTRGQQVTLRCSPISGHKSVSWYQQVLGQGPQFIFQYYEKEERGRGNFPDRFSARQFPNYSSELNVNALLLGDSALYLCASSPLGRDNQPQHFGDGTRLSIL.

The chain links TRBV11-3 to TRBJ2-7, with 11 bases lining up with TRBD1. The CDR3 has 13 residues. Germline V CDR1 and CDR2: SGHNT, YENEEA. V lost 5 bases and J lost 6; bases outside the gene matches: 3. The CDR3 region is CASSPGTGGEQYF. Here the CDR3 DNA reads TGTGCCAGCAGCCCCGGGACAGGGGGCGAGCAGTACTTC.

The chain couples TRBV7-3 to TRBJ2-1, with D perhaps TRBD1 (5 bases). This CDR3 spans 15 amino acids. Germline CDR1 is SGHTA and CDR2 is FQGTGA. Deletions cut 2 bases from V and 2 bases from J, with 10 bases between. The CDR3 loop is CASSLGQGTYNEQFF. The CDR3 DNA reads TGTGCCAGCAGCTTAGGGCAGGGAACCTACAATGAGCAGTTCTTC.

J is TRBJ1-3 and V is TRBV14; 7 bases agree with TRBD1. Germline CDR1 SGHDN, CDR2 FVKESK. This CDR3 is 15 amino acids long. Losses at the gene ends were 5 bases for V and 2 bases for J; bases not matched to a gene: 6. DNA of the CDR3: TGTGCCAGCAGCGCCAAAAGGGGGCCTGGAAACACCATATATTTT. Protein product: CASSAKRGPGNTIYF. Combining the CDR3 with reference TRBV14 and TRBJ1-3 gives the whole variable domain EAGVTQFPSHSVIEKGQTVTLRCDPISGHDNLYWYRRVMGKEIKFLLHFVKESKQDESGMPNNRFLAERTGGTYSTLKVQPAELEDSGVYFCASSAKRGPGNTIYFGEGSWLTVV.

CDR3 bases: TGTGCCTTTAAGACAGGGGGTATAAGCAATCAGCCCCAGCATTTT. Its protein product is CAFKTGGISNQPQHF. The chain couples TRBV30 to TRBJ1-5; 9 positions agree with TRBD1. In germline, CDR1 is GTSNPN, CDR2 SVGIG (reference sequence). CDR3 size: 15 residues. V trimming: 7 bases; J trimming: 1 base; junction bases outside the gene matches: 8.

The gene calls are TRBV10-3 and TRBJ2-5; a weak D match, TRBD2 (6 bases). The CDR3 consists of 17 residues. Trimming removed 2 bases from V and 0 bases from J, with 16 bases in between. Germline CDR1 is ENHRY and CDR2 is SYGVKD. DNA for the CDR3: TGTGCCATCAGTGAGCTAGGAGGGGATATGTACCAAGAGACCCAGTACTTC. Amino acid sequence: CAISELGGDMYQETQYF.

The chain joins TRBV5-1 to TRBJ1-1; 7 bases match TRBD1. CDR3 length: 14 amino acids. The trim removed 6 bases at V and 0 bases at J, leaving 5 bases unmatched. The germline V gene encodes CDR1 SGHRS and CDR2 YFSETQ. The CDR3 is CASTPTGMNTEAFF. CDR3 sequence (DNA): TGCGCCAGCACCCCGACAGGGATGAACACTGAAGCTTTCTTT.